A single sample gave rise to the 14 T cell receptor beta chains below, sequenced in a study of blood T cell repertoires in COVID-19. Clones were sequenced by immunoSEQ multiplex PCR, and TCRdb holds only the in-frame ones, with some missing. Among about 200,000 clones, approximately 78% were seen once, and the ten largest hold roughly 8%. The sequenced sample was peripheral blood. Every receptor here comes from a woman of 80 years or more with COVID-19, enrolled during active disease.

This rearrangement joins TRBV20-1 to TRBJ1-2, with TRBD1 identical over 10 bases. V gave up 3 bases and J gave up 4 bases; unmatched junction bases: 14. CDR1 is DFQATT and CDR2 is SNEGSKA in the germline V gene (reference sequence). The CDR3 covers 17 residues. The CDR3 nucleotides read TGCAGTGCTAGTGCCCCCCAACCGGGACAGGGGAGCTATGGCTACACCTTC. Its protein is CSASAPQPGQGSYGYTF.

V usage is TRBV5-4 and J usage is TRBJ2-3, with 14 bases that match TRBD2. Germline CDR1 is SGHNT and CDR2 is YYREEE (reference sequence). The CDR3 has 16 amino acids. The trim removed 1 base at V and 4 bases at J, leaving 2 bases unmatched. CDR3 DNA: TGTGCCAGCAGCTTGCGGACTAGCGGGAGGTCAGATACGCAGTATTTT. It is translated as CASSLRTSGRSDTQYF.

This sequence joins TRBV19 and TRBJ1-1; the D is unclear. Looked up from germline, CDR1 is LNHDA and CDR2 is SQIVND (reference sequence). CDR3 length: 12 residues. The V gene lost 0 bases and the J gene lost 10 bases, with 9 bases spanning the gap. The DNA of the CDR3 is TGTGCCAGTAGTATAGACCAAGGAGCAGCTTTCTTT. It specifies CASSIDQGAAFF.

V is TRBV6-5 and J is TRBJ1-2; D perhaps matches TRBD1 (5 bases). The germline V and J ends were trimmed by 0 bases and 5 bases, with 13 bases remaining between them. Per germline, CDR1 MNHEY and CDR2 SVGAGI. This CDR3 comprises 15 residues. Here the CDR3 reads CASSYSAGTEYGYTF. CDR3 DNA sequence: TGTGCCAGCAGTTACTCGGCGGGGACCGAGTATGGCTACACCTTC.

The chain combines TRBV6-5 with TRBJ2-1, with 15 bases aligning to TRBD2. The V segment lost 7 bases and the J segment 9 bases; nucleotides outside the gene matches: 7. The CDR3 sequence is 15 residues long. Germline CDR1 MNHEY, CDR2 SVGAGI. The CDR3 protein is CASKRGLAGGGEQFF. The CDR3 DNA sequence: TGTGCCAGCAAGAGGGGACTAGCGGGGGGTGGTGAGCAGTTCTTC.

This chain links TRBV2 with TRBJ1-4; D call uncertain. Trimming took 7 bases from V and 8 from J, leaving 14 bases between them. This CDR3 has 13 residues. Germline CDR1 SNHLY, CDR2 FYNNEI. The CDR3 here is CASKWRQEEKLFF. CDR3 DNA: TGTGCCAGCAAATGGCGACAAGAAGAAAAACTGTTTTTT.

The J gene is TRBJ2-1, the V gene TRBV11-3; D not certain. V lost 3 bases and J lost 7, with 10 bases in between. The CDR3 has 13 amino acids. The germline V gene has CDR1 SGHNT and CDR2 YENEEA. The CDR3 protein is CASSLVAKNEQFF. CDR3 coding DNA: TGTGCCAGCAGCTTGGTGGCAAAAAATGAGCAGTTCTTC. Full variable domain (missing parts from reference TRBV11-3 and TRBJ2-1): EAGVVQSPRYKIIEKKQPVAFWCNPISGHNTLYWYLQNLGQGPELLIRYENEEAVDDSQLPKDRFSAERLKGVDSTLKIQPAELGDSAVYLCASSLVAKNEQFFGPGTRLTVL.

The J gene is TRBJ1-1, the V gene TRBV3-1 (or the pseudogene TRBV3-2); D is undetermined. The CDR3 runs to 15 residues. V was cut by 1 base and J by 2 bases, with 11 bases left in between. Germline CDR1 is LGHDT and CDR2 is YNNKEL (reference sequence). The CDR3 loop is CASSQAGRGNTEAFF. DNA of the CDR3: TGTGCCAGCAGCCAAGCCGGGAGAGGTAACACTGAAGCTTTCTTT.

The V and J genes are TRBV4-2 and TRBJ1-1; no clear D. This CDR3 has 15 amino acids. V was cut by 4 bases and J by 0 bases, with 12 bases left in between. Germline CDR1 reads LGHNA; CDR2 reads YNFKEQ. CDR3 in DNA: TGTGCCAGCAGCCCTTACCTATCCCTGAACACTGAAGCTTTCTTT. Translated, it gives CASSPYLSLNTEAFF.

This clone showed up just once. The rearrangement links TRBV28 to TRBJ1-6; 7 positions match TRBD1. Germline-derived CDR1 and CDR2 are MDHEN and SYDVKM. V shed 3 bases and J 5 bases; nucleotides not matched to a gene: 7. This CDR3 has 16 residues. CDR3 in amino acids: CASSLYQTGHNSPLHF. CDR3 coding DNA: TGTGCCAGCAGTTTGTACCAGACAGGGCATAATTCACCCCTCCACTTT.

In its sample, this clone was seen a few times. The V gene is TRBV19, the J gene TRBJ1-5; D gene uncertain. Deletions cut 3 bases from V and 5 bases from J, with 14 bases between. The CDR3 sequence is 15 residues long. The germline CDR1 and CDR2 sequences are LNHDA and SQIVND (reference sequence). CDR3 residues: CASSIYVPGYQPQHF. In DNA, the CDR3 is TGTGCCAGTAGTATCTATGTCCCGGGATATCAGCCCCAGCATTTT.

The CDR3 protein is CSVGTDGNTIYF. The CDR3 DNA follows: TGCAGCGTTGGGACAGATGGAAACACCATATATTTT. This sequence joins TRBV29-1 and TRBJ1-3; D possibly corresponds to TRBD1 (6 bases). V was clipped by 4 bases and J by 3 bases, with 7 bases between them. The CDR3 totals 12 residues. Germline V gives CDR1 SQVTM, CDR2 ANQGSEA.

V usage is TRBV13 and J usage is TRBJ1-1; 7 nucleotides match TRBD1. Germline V gene data show CDR1 as PRHDT and CDR2 as FYEKMQ (reference sequence). The CDR3 runs to 15 residues. V was pared by 5 bases and J by 0 bases, with 6 bases of the junction left unmatched. The CDR3 region has the DNA TGTGCCAGCAGCCTCCAGGGGGGAATGAACACTGAAGCTTTCTTT. This encodes CASSLQGGMNTEAFF. Variable domain in full (rest from reference TRBV13 and TRBJ1-1): AAGVIQSPRHLIKEKRETATLKCYPIPRHDTVYWYQQGPGQDPQFLISFYEKMQSDKGSIPDRFSAQQFSDYHSELNMSSLELGDSALYFCASSLQGGMNTEAFFGQGTRLTVV.

Only one count was recorded for this clone. The chain uses TRBV2 and TRBJ1-2; no reliable D call. This CDR3 spans 13 amino acids. V was cut by 0 bases and J by 5 bases, with 7 bases left in between. Germline loops: CDR1 SNHLY, CDR2 FYNNEI. The CDR3 protein is CASSEALRYGYTF. CDR3 bases: TGTGCCAGCAGTGAAGCGCTGAGGTATGGCTACACCTTC.